Sequencing of this TCR beta chain was carried out in a study of shared clonotypes between healthy human individuals. Study results and limitations: Sharing across several donors was seen in about 5% of naive CD4 clonotypes.

The CDR3 consists of 17 residues. Germline CDR1 reads MGHRA; CDR2 reads YSYEKL. Trimming removed 0 bases at V and 1 base at J, with 13 bases between. Naivety among CD8 cells was defined by CD45RO negativity and positive CCR7 selection, thereby excluding terminally differentiated effector memory CD45RA+ cells. On this clone itself: Its antigen is undetermined.

Assay used: immunoSEQ multiplex PCR; TCRdb lists only in-frame clones, some missing. The table records approximately 2,000,000 clones, just over 90% of them present only once. Sequencing was carried out using naive CD8+ T cells from PBMCs. The sequence was obtained from a man aged 18-30 years in good health. Some clones in this sample may be carry-over from other donors' samples. V is TRBV4-1 and J is TRBJ2-1, with D maybe TRBD2 (5 bases). This chain's CDR3 is CASSQDLETGSYNEQFF. For the CDR3, the DNA is TGCGCCAGCAGCCAAGATTTAGAAACGGGATCCTACAATGAGCAGTTCTTC.